A selection of T cell receptor beta chains follows, all from one sample in a study of CD8 T cells in ankylosing spondylitis. TCRdb re-analysed the 5' RACE reads in MiXCR, keeping a single row per CDR3 protein. Seen here are more than 650,000 distinct CDR3 sequences, over 9.5% observed once, and the top ten hold 0.51%. The sequenced sample was blood, either unsorted or a sorted T cell fraction (not recorded which). All receptors come from a male donor with ankylosing spondylitis. CDR3s include the opening cysteine and the closing phenylalanine or tryptophan. The order of the fields is CDR3 protein, V gene, J gene.

CDR3: CASRSSWTDTQYF
V: TRBV6-1
J: TRBJ2-3

CDR3: CAIRPGTGDTYQETQYF
V: TRBV10-3
J: TRBJ2-5

CDR3: CASSFWQGETQYF
V: TRBV12-3/TRBV12-4
J: TRBJ2-5

CDR3: CSARPGGGDGYTF
V: TRBV20-1
J: TRBJ1-2

CDR3: CSAGSGGAGKNIQYF
V: TRBV20-1
J: TRBJ2-4

CDR3: CSVGGSLVTDTQYF
V: TRBV29-1
J: TRBJ2-3

CDR3: CSALTLLSSYEQYF
V: TRBV29-1
J: TRBJ2-7

CDR3: CASSMMDRLSYEQYF
V: TRBV7-2
J: TRBJ2-7

CDR3: CASSHPTGELFF
V: TRBV3-1
J: TRBJ2-2

CDR3: CSAPGLAGALSEQFF
V: TRBV20-1
J: TRBJ2-1

CDR3: CASSSTGGGSPLHF
V: TRBV12-3/TRBV12-4
J: TRBJ1-6

CDR3: CASSSRAGKETQYF
V: TRBV9
J: TRBJ2-5

CDR3: CASSAPGGWDTEAFF
V: TRBV28
J: TRBJ1-1

CDR3: CASSLGWGSEAFF
V: TRBV7-2
J: TRBJ1-1

CDR3: CASSSRPFYEQYF
V: TRBV27
J: TRBJ2-7

CDR3: CASSFRGRVGTGELFF
V: TRBV5-1
J: TRBJ2-2

CDR3: CSASRAADYEQYF
V: TRBV20-1
J: TRBJ2-7

CDR3: CSARTGASNQPQHF
V: TRBV20-1
J: TRBJ1-5

CDR3: CASSPQGRETQYF
V: TRBV12-3/TRBV12-4
J: TRBJ2-5

CDR3: CSAPSELAGRDEQFF
V: TRBV20-1
J: TRBJ2-1

CDR3: CASSPRQGAGGDEQFF
V: TRBV7-2
J: TRBJ2-1

CDR3: CSACGTSGRYQETQYF
V: TRBV20-1
J: TRBJ2-5

CDR3: CASSLEDRAWNTEAFF
V: TRBV12-3/TRBV12-4
J: TRBJ1-1

CDR3: CASILSGAQETQYF
V: TRBV3-1
J: TRBJ2-5

CDR3: CATKPRLNTEAFF
V: TRBV29-1
J: TRBJ1-1

CDR3: CASSLVGARGYTF
V: TRBV5-1
J: TRBJ1-2

CDR3: CATSSHPPDTQYF
V: TRBV15
J: TRBJ2-3

CDR3: CASSLGGSGGYNEQFF
V: TRBV7-2
J: TRBJ2-1

CDR3: CASSYSRASVYNEQFF
V: TRBV6-5
J: TRBJ2-1

CDR3: CASSPNGNTEAFF
V: TRBV18
J: TRBJ1-1

CDR3: CASSLGVLAGYNEQFF
V: TRBV7-7
J: TRBJ2-1

CDR3: CSASRGVYGYTF
V: TRBV20-1
J: TRBJ1-2

CDR3: CASTRGGTYEQYF
V: TRBV18
J: TRBJ2-7

CDR3: CASSLRIGSSYNEQFF
V: TRBV7-9
J: TRBJ2-1

CDR3: CASSLAPSDEQFF
V: TRBV5-1
J: TRBJ2-1

CDR3: CASSLGGSGITDTQYF
V: TRBV5-1
J: TRBJ2-3

CDR3: CASRGDDYISYNEQFF
V: TRBV10-2
J: TRBJ2-1

CDR3: CASSYLAGTGAHEQYF
V: TRBV6-2/TRBV6-3
J: TRBJ2-7

CDR3: CSVRGNEDGYTF
V: TRBV29-1
J: TRBJ1-2

CDR3: CASSPWTSGSYYEQYF
V: TRBV7-8
J: TRBJ2-7

CDR3: CASRPRWRAYEQYF
V: TRBV6-2/TRBV6-3
J: TRBJ2-7

CDR3: CSARDLQQSQETQYF
V: TRBV20-1
J: TRBJ2-5

CDR3: CSARDPINTGELFF
V: TRBV20-1
J: TRBJ2-2

CDR3: CASSRDSFSGGYEQYF
V: TRBV18
J: TRBJ2-7

CDR3: CASSAAGGAYNEQFF
V: TRBV6-1
J: TRBJ2-1

CDR3: CASRSTGAEKLFF
V: TRBV6-1
J: TRBJ1-4

CDR3: CASSGTGGQTGELFF
V: TRBV7-9
J: TRBJ2-2

CDR3: CASSTPFRQETQYF
V: TRBV7-2
J: TRBJ2-5

CDR3: CSARDERVAQYF
V: TRBV20-1
J: TRBJ2-5